This entry lists 26 T cell receptor beta chains sequenced from one sample in a study of cytomegalovirus exposure and HLA in healthy donors. 60 Vbeta and 13 Jbeta primers were used in PCR. Data came from immunoSEQ multiplex PCR; TCRdb stores just in-frame clones and leaves some out. This repertoire shows approximately 150,000 clones, around 80% found once; its top ten account for about 11%. The specimen was PBMCs. These receptors originate from a man aged 18 to 30 in good health and CMV-seropositive.

This clone was picked up one time. The CDR3: CASSYRGSYEQYF. CDR3 coding DNA: TGTGCCAGCTCCTACAGGGGTTCCTACGAGCAGTACTTC. The chain couples TRBV6-5 to TRBJ2-7; 7 nucleotides line up with TRBD1. V was clipped by 8 bases and J by 1 base; unmatched bases: 5. Germline assignment: CDR1 MNHEY and CDR2 SVGAGI. The CDR3 is 13 residues long.

The sample holds a few counts of this clone. The chain is built from TRBV5-1 and TRBJ1-1; possible D gene TRBD1, 6 bases. This CDR3 region has 13 residues. Germline V gene sequence: CDR1 SGHRS, CDR2 YFSETQ. With 5 bases removed from V and 6 bases from J, the gap between germline ends came to 14 bases. This CDR3 reads CASRPGGGSEAFF. The DNA of the CDR3 is TGCGCCAGCAGGCCGGGGGGCGGCTCTGAAGCTTTCTTT. Filled out from reference TRBV5-1 and TRBJ1-1, the complete variable domain reads KAGVTQTPRYLIKTRGQQVTLSCSPISGHRSVSWYQQTPGQGLQFLFEYFSETQRNKGNFPGRFSGRQFSNSRSEMNVSTLELGDSALYLCASRPGGGSEAFFGQGTRLTVV.

CDR3: CASSWGHPKETQYF. CDR3 in DNA: TGCGCCAGCAGCTGGGGACATCCCAAAGAGACCCAGTACTTC. This rearrangement joins TRBV5-1 to TRBJ2-5; perhaps TRBD1 as D (6 bases). Trimming stripped 3 bases from V and 3 bases from J, with 12 bases between. Germline V gives CDR1 SGHRS, CDR2 YFSETQ. The CDR3 runs to 14 residues.

The table lists this clone with a count of one. J is TRBJ2-5 and V is TRBV9; TRBD2 is a possible D gene (6 bases). The ends were cut back, 0 bases at V and 1 base at J, with 19 bases in the middle. The CDR3 spans 18 residues. Germline assignment: CDR1 SGDLS and CDR2 YYNGEE. The CDR3 region is CASSVGAGRVSGQETQYF. The CDR3 DNA is TGTGCCAGCAGCGTAGGGGCGGGGCGAGTGTCAGGCCAAGAGACCCAGTACTTC.

V and J are TRBV7-2 and TRBJ2-3; the D gene is possibly TRBD2 (6 bases). CDR3 length: 15 amino acids. Germline assignment: CDR1 SGHTA and CDR2 FQGNSA. Trimming pared 1 base from V and 4 bases from J, leaving 12 bases between. The CDR3 region has the DNA TGTGCCAGCAGCTTAGTCTCCTGGGAGGCAGATACGCAGTATTTT. Translation gives CASSLVSWEADTQYF.

The rearrangement links TRBV19 to TRBJ1-5; possible D gene TRBD1, 6 bases. V was shortened by 6 bases and J by 6 bases, with 15 bases between the two germline ends. Germline loops: CDR1 LNHDA, CDR2 SQIVND (reference sequence). The CDR3 has 14 residues. CDR3 nucleotide sequence: TGTGCCAGTAGGCCAGGACAGAGCGGTCAGCCCCAGCATTTT. Protein sequence: CASRPGQSGQPQHF. Full variable domain (remainder filled in from reference TRBV19 and TRBJ1-5): DGGITQSPKYLFRKEGQNVTLSCEQNLNHDAMYWYRQDPGQGLRLIYYSQIVNDFQKGDIAEGYSVSREKKESFPLTVTSAQKNPTAFYLCASRPGQSGQPQHFGDGTRLSIL.

The rearrangement joins TRBV7-2 to TRBJ2-7, with 10 nucleotides matching TRBD1. The CDR3 is 16 residues long. V lost 5 bases to trimming and J lost 3 bases; unmatched junction nucleotides: 10. Germline V gene data show CDR1 as SGHTA and CDR2 as FQGNSA. The CDR3 loop is CASSTRTGGLGYEQYF. The CDR3 bases are TGTGCCAGCAGCACCAGGACAGGGGGACTAGGCTACGAGCAGTACTTC.

J is TRBJ2-7 and V is TRBV30; TRBD2 matches at 10 bases. Germline values: CDR1 GTSNPN, CDR2 SVGIG (reference sequence). V lost 4 bases and J lost 6; bases outside the gene matches: 6. CDR3 length: 13 amino acids. The CDR3, as DNA: TGTGCCTGGATACCTAGCGGGAGTTCCGAGCAGTACTTC. Its protein is CAWIPSGSSEQYF.

The V call is TRBV28, the J call TRBJ2-2; 11 nucleotides line up with TRBD2. Germline V gene data show CDR1 as MDHEN and CDR2 as SYDVKM. The ends lost 5 bases at V and 3 bases at J; junction bases unmatched: 8. The CDR3 extends over 17 amino acids. In DNA, the CDR3 is TGTGCCAGCAGTCCACTAGCGGGAGAATGGGACACCGGGGAGCTGTTTTTT. It translates to CASSPLAGEWDTGELFF.

This clone has a single count. The rearrangement links TRBV10-3 to TRBJ2-7, with unresolved D. The CDR3 runs 11 residues. Per the germline V gene, CDR1 is ENHRY and CDR2 is SYGVKD. The V end lost 3 bases, the J end lost 7 bases, and 7 bases lay between the germline ends. The CDR3 reads CAISDLREQYF. The CDR3 bases are TGTGCCATCAGTGATCTCAGGGAGCAGTACTTC.

This clone was found once. The chain couples TRBV15 to TRBJ2-1, with 9 bases matching TRBD2. Trimming cost V 2 bases and J 5 bases; bases outside gene matches: 7. Germline V gene data show CDR1 as LNHNV and CDR2 as YYDKDF (reference sequence). CDR3 length: 16 amino acids. CDR3 DNA: TGTGCCACCAGCAGACTACGAGCGGGGGGAGACAATGAGCAGTTCTTC. Its translation: CATSRLRAGGDNEQFF. The entire variable domain, with the rest obtained from reference TRBV15 and TRBJ2-1, is as follows: DAMVIQNPRYQVTQFGKPVTLSCSQTLNHNVMYWYQQKSSQAPKLLFHYYDKDFNNEADTPDNFQSRRPNTSFCFLDIRSPGLGDTAMYLCATSRLRAGGDNEQFFGPGTRLTVL.

V usage is TRBV9 and J usage is TRBJ2-6; 7 bases align to TRBD2. This CDR3 comprises 17 residues. J was trimmed by 0 bases and V by 10 bases; bases with no gene match: 13. Per germline, CDR1 SGDLS and CDR2 YYNGEE. CDR3: CASAPGGGVSGANVLTF. CDR3 DNA: TGTGCCTCTGCTCCAGGTGGGGGGGTCTCTGGGGCCAACGTCCTGACTTTC.

The chain couples TRBV5-1 to TRBJ2-1; D not resolved. Germline V gene sequence: CDR1 SGHRS, CDR2 YFSETQ. Trimming took off 7 bases at V and 3 bases at J, with 11 bases between the two ends. This CDR3 spans 13 amino acids. The CDR3 protein is CASRIEDYNEQFF. The CDR3 nucleotides read TGCGCCAGCCGCATCGAGGACTACAATGAGCAGTTCTTC.

This chain uses TRBV13 with TRBJ2-7; 13 bases map to TRBD2. Looked up from germline, CDR1 is PRHDT and CDR2 is FYEKMQ (reference sequence). The ends lost 1 base at V and 6 bases at J; junction bases unmatched: 9. The CDR3 runs to 17 residues. CDR3 DNA: TGTGCCAGCAGCTTAGTTGGTGTGGGACTAGCGGGAATCGAGCAGTACTTC. Amino acids: CASSLVGVGLAGIEQYF.

The chain joins TRBV18 to TRBJ2-7, with a possible D match to TRBD2 (6 bases). The CDR3 extends over 16 amino acids. V was shortened by 3 bases and J by 0 bases, with 15 bases between the two germline ends. Germline V CDR1 and CDR2: KGHSH, LQKENI. This chain's CDR3 is CASSPYPGGTSYEQYF. CDR3 sequence (DNA): TGTGCCAGCTCACCCTACCCCGGGGGAACCTCCTACGAGCAGTACTTC.

This sequence joins TRBV6-5 and TRBJ2-7; a possible D gene is TRBD1 (6 bases). Trimming left V 3 bases short and J 2 bases short, with 14 bases between. The CDR3 is 15 amino acids. Germline V CDR1 and CDR2: MNHEY, SVGAGI. CDR3 coding DNA: TGTGCCAGCAGTTATCTGACAGGAATAACCTACGAGCAGTACTTC. Its translation: CASSYLTGITYEQYF.

Of note for this clone: The same CDR3 is also encoded by other DNA sequences in this sample. CDR3 protein: CASSATVNTEAFF. The CDR3 nucleotides read TGTGCCAGCAGCGCGACAGTGAACACTGAAGCTTTCTTT. The chain is built from TRBV9 and TRBJ1-1; D is possibly TRBD1 (5 bases). The germline V gene has CDR1 SGDLS and CDR2 YYNGEE. This CDR3 has 13 residues. With 3 bases removed from V and 0 bases from J, the gap between germline ends came to 6 bases.

This rearrangement joins TRBV5-4 to TRBJ2-5; the match to TRBD2 covers 13 bases. The CDR3 extends over 16 amino acids. V was pared by 4 bases and J by 5 bases, with 8 bases of the junction left unmatched. Germline CDR1 and CDR2: SGHNT and YYREEE (reference sequence). CDR3 DNA: TGTGCCAGCAGCGGAACTAGCGGGAGGGCCTGGGAGACCCAGTACTTC. This codes for CASSGTSGRAWETQYF.

This clone was detected a few times. V is TRBV6-4 and J is TRBJ2-5; 10 bases map to TRBD2. Germline V gives CDR1 MRHNA, CDR2 SNTAGT. V dropped 6 bases and J dropped 3; count of bases not matched to a gene: 4. CDR3 length: 14 amino acids. CDR3 region: CASRRTSGKETQYF. The CDR3 nucleotides are TGTGCCAGCAGACGGACTAGCGGAAAAGAGACCCAGTACTTC.

The count of this clone is one. The gene calls are TRBV2 and TRBJ2-1; 8 bases agree with TRBD2. CDR1 SNHLY and CDR2 FYNNEI come from the germline V gene. V lost 3 bases, J lost 8 bases, and 18 bases stayed unmatched. The CDR3 is 18 amino acids. Written as DNA, the CDR3 is TGTGCCAGCAGTGATATCGGGGGGGCAGGCCAGACCCCGGATGAGCAGTTCTTC. This sequence encodes CASSDIGGAGQTPDEQFF.

The chain carries TRBV25-1 and TRBJ2-2, with 9 bases aligning to TRBD1. The CDR3 length is 16 residues. Unmatched junction bases numbered 10, after V lost 3 bases and J lost 8 bases. CDR1 is MGHDK and CDR2 is SYGVNS in the germline V gene. The DNA for the CDR3 is TGTGCCAGCAGTGACCAGGGACAGGGAGACTCGGGGGAGCTGTTTTTT. It translates to CASSDQGQGDSGELFF.

The chain uses TRBV28 and TRBJ1-2; no firm D call. The CDR3 runs 16 residues. Germline V gene data show CDR1 as MDHEN and CDR2 as SYDVKM. V dropped 3 bases and J dropped 0 bases, with 14 bases sitting between them. CDR3 coding DNA: TGTGCCAGCAGTTTTCCCGGACGGGATGCTAACTATGGCTACACCTTC. Translating gives CASSFPGRDANYGYTF.

This clone has a handful of counts. The V and J genes are TRBV28 and TRBJ2-7; 7 nucleotides match TRBD1. CDR3 length equals 16 residues. V lost 5 bases to trimming and J lost 3 bases; unmatched junction nucleotides: 13. The V gene's germline CDR1 is MDHEN and CDR2 SYDVKM. The DNA of the CDR3 is TGTGCCAGCAGTCCATTTAAGGGGGCTGCAGGCTACGAGCAGTACTTC. It specifies CASSPFKGAAGYEQYF. The full variable domain, completed using reference TRBV28 and TRBJ2-7, is DVKVTQSSRYLVKRTGEKVFLECVQDMDHENMFWYRQDPGLGLRLIYFSYDVKMKEKGDIPEGYSVSREKKERFSLILESASTNQTSMYLCASSPFKGAAGYEQYFGPGTRLTVT.

The chain links TRBV5-1 to TRBJ2-5, with D possibly being TRBD1 (5 bases). Germline V gene data show CDR1 as SGHRS and CDR2 as YFSETQ. This CDR3 contains 15 residues. The V gene lost 0 bases and the J gene lost 4 bases, with 13 bases spanning the gap. This CDR3 is CASSLARQLGETQYF. The CDR3 nucleotides read TGCGCCAGCAGCTTGGCCAGACAGTTGGGAGAGACCCAGTACTTC.

The genes are TRBV18 and TRBJ1-4; the D is unclear. CDR1 is KGHSH, CDR2 LQKENI, per germline. The V gene lost 3 bases and the J gene lost 2 bases, with 10 bases spanning the gap. The CDR3 has 15 residues. This chain's CDR3 is CASSPREGTNEKLFF. CDR3 nucleotides: TGTGCCAGCTCACCTCGGGAGGGCACTAATGAAAAACTGTTTTTT.

This clone was counted only a few times. V usage is TRBV9 and J usage is TRBJ2-1; possibly TRBD2 for D (6 bases). Per the germline V gene, CDR1 is SGDLS and CDR2 is YYNGEE. This CDR3 has 11 residues. V dropped 5 bases and J dropped 10 bases, with 10 bases sitting between them. In DNA form, the CDR3 reads TGTGCCAGCAGTCGCAGCGGGGAGCAGTTCTTC. Translated: CASSRSGEQFF.